The 18 T cell receptor beta chains reported below all come from one sample, sequenced in a study of cytomegalovirus exposure and HLA in healthy donors. The study ran its PCR with 60 Vbeta and 13 Jbeta primers. The assay was immunoSEQ multiplex PCR, and TCRdb's table has in-frame clones only and misses some. The table has 150,000 or so clones, roughly 84% seen once. The sample taken for sequencing was PBMCs. Receptor source: a man aged 25 to 40 in good health and CMV-seronegative.

V usage is TRBV7-8 and J usage is TRBJ2-1; TRBD2 is a possible D gene (6 bases). Germline lookup yields CDR1 SGHVS and CDR2 FQNEAQ. The CDR3 spans 15 residues. The V and J ends lost 1 base and 4 bases respectively, with 11 bases between them. CDR3: CASSLDGSGYNEQFF. The DNA for the CDR3 is TGTGCCAGCAGCTTAGACGGTAGCGGATACAATGAGCAGTTCTTC.

The chain recombines TRBV5-6 with TRBJ2-5; 7 nucleotides line up with TRBD1. The DNA matches TRBJ2-7 better at its end, which makes the J call doubtful. The CDR3 spans 14 residues. The germline gives CDR1 SGHDT, CDR2 YYEEEE. CDR3 sequence (DNA): TGTGCCAGCAGCTTGGGCAGGGGGATCGACGAGCAGTACTTC. Protein sequence: CASSLGRGIDEQYF.

V usage is TRBV7-9 and J usage is TRBJ1-1; D is unresolved. There are 12 residues in the CDR3. In germline, CDR1 is SEHNR, CDR2 FQNEAQ (reference sequence). V was pared by 5 bases and J by 6 bases, with 10 bases between. The CDR3 sequence is CASSHTASEAFF. CDR3 nucleotide sequence: TGTGCCAGCAGCCATACAGCCTCTGAAGCTTTCTTT.

This chain joins TRBV5-1 and TRBJ2-1; 9 bases map to TRBD2. The CDR3 totals 15 residues. CDR1 and CDR2 (germline): SGHRS, YFSETQ. The V gene end was trimmed by 3 bases and the J gene end by 3 bases; junction bases not matched to a gene: 4. CDR3 in amino acids: CASSSAGGSYNEQFF. The DNA for the CDR3 is TGCGCCAGCAGCTCCGCGGGGGGGAGCTACAATGAGCAGTTCTTC.

The genes are TRBV5-5 and TRBJ1-4, with 7 bases matching TRBD1. The length of the CDR3 is 16 residues. The germline V gene has CDR1 SGHKS and CDR2 YYEKEE (reference sequence). Trimming removed 1 base from V and 8 bases from J; junction bases left unmatched: 11. The CDR3 is CASSLMGAGGLEKLFF. CDR3 DNA: TGTGCCAGCAGCTTGATGGGTGCAGGGGGGTTGGAAAAACTGTTTTTT.

This sequence joins TRBV30 and TRBJ1-1; 7 bases fit TRBD1. Germline loops: CDR1 GTSNPN, CDR2 SVGIG (reference sequence). V lost 2 bases and J lost 8; bases outside the gene matches: 5. CDR3 length: 12 residues. In DNA form, the CDR3 reads TGTGCCTGGAGTCCCCAGGGGGAAGAAGCTTTCTTT. Its translation is CAWSPQGEEAFF.

The chain employs TRBV6-1 and TRBJ1-4; D is ambiguous. Germline V gene lookup returns CDR1 MNHNS and CDR2 SASEGT. Trimming took off 7 bases at V and 8 bases at J, with 14 bases between the two ends. This CDR3 is 13 amino acids long. CDR3 sequence reads: CASTNRGVEKLFF. In DNA form, the CDR3 reads TGTGCCAGCACGAACCGTGGAGTGGAAAAACTGTTTTTT.

The chain recombines TRBV5-1 with TRBJ2-1; 7 positions match TRBD2. V lost 2 bases and J lost 3; bases outside the gene matches: 2. The CDR3 covers 14 residues. Germline V lookup: CDR1 SGHRS, CDR2 YFSETQ. The CDR3 region is CASSLAGRYNEQFF. CDR3 DNA sequence: TGCGCCAGCAGCTTAGCGGGACGCTACAATGAGCAGTTCTTC.

CDR3 sequence reads: CASSLDLSLGTNEQFF. The DNA for the CDR3 is TGTGCCAGCAGCTTAGATTTAAGTTTGGGGACTAATGAGCAGTTCTTC. V and J are TRBV11-2 and TRBJ2-1, with TRBD2 as a possible D gene (6 bases). Germline assignment: CDR1 SGHAT and CDR2 FQNNGV. V shed 0 bases and J shed 7 bases, with 16 bases lying between them. This CDR3 comprises 16 residues.

This clone was detected once. The gene calls are TRBV27 and TRBJ2-1, with 12 nucleotides matching TRBD2. The length of the CDR3 is 21 residues. The junction had 17 bases not matched to a gene; V was cut back by 5 bases and J by 0 bases. Per the germline V gene, CDR1 is MNHEY and CDR2 is SMNVEV (reference sequence). The CDR3 nucleotides read TGTGCCAGCAGTGTGAGGGGGCGACTAGCGGGAGTTGGGAGCTCCTACAATGAGCAGTTCTTC. Its translation is CASSVRGRLAGVGSSYNEQFF.

This chain joins TRBV6-5 and TRBJ1-3; TRBD1 matches at 8 bases. The CDR3 extends over 15 amino acids. Germline V gives CDR1 MNHEY, CDR2 SVGAGI. The trim removed 6 bases at V and 0 bases at J, leaving 4 bases unmatched. The DNA for the CDR3 is TGTGCCAGCAGCTATGGGACAGGCTCTGGAAACACCATATATTTT. It codes for CASSYGTGSGNTIYF.

V gene TRBV6-5 combines with J gene TRBJ1-5; weak D call: TRBD1 (5 bases). The CDR3 runs to 14 residues. Trimming cost V 6 bases and J 3 bases, with 12 bases left between them. CDR1 and CDR2 from the germline V gene are MNHEY and SVGAGI. The CDR3 DNA follows: TGTGCCAGCAGGCCCCAGGGAATCAATCAGCCCCAGCATTTT. This codes for CASRPQGINQPQHF.

CDR3 loop: CASSPMDRAYEQYF. In DNA form, the CDR3 reads TGTGCCAGCAGCCCAATGGACAGAGCCTACGAGCAGTACTTC. The genes are TRBV7-9 and TRBJ2-7, with D possibly being TRBD1 (6 bases). Germline lookup yields CDR1 SEHNR and CDR2 FQNEAQ (reference sequence). The CDR3 loop spans 14 amino acids. Deletions cut 5 bases from V and 2 bases from J, with 13 bases between.

The chain couples TRBV5-1 to TRBJ2-3; tentatively, D is TRBD2 (6 bases). Germline-derived CDR1 and CDR2 are SGHRS and YFSETQ. This CDR3 contains 15 residues. Trimming pared 0 bases from V and 2 bases from J, leaving 10 bases between. The CDR3 protein is CASSLGGVTTDTQYF. The CDR3 coding sequence is TGCGCCAGCAGCTTGGGGGGGGTCACCACAGATACGCAGTATTTT. The full variable domain, rest sourced from reference TRBV5-1 and TRBJ2-3, is KAGVTQTPRYLIKTRGQQVTLSCSPISGHRSVSWYQQTPGQGLQFLFEYFSETQRNKGNFPGRFSGRQFSNSRSEMNVSTLELGDSALYLCASSLGGVTTDTQYFGPGTRLTVL.

This chain uses TRBV6-1 with TRBJ2-7; 7 bases align to TRBD1. This CDR3 contains 14 residues. Germline trimming cut 0 bases from V and 4 bases from J; bases unmatched to any gene: 3. CDR1 and CDR2 (germline): MNHNS, SASEGT. CDR3 nucleotide sequence: TGTGCCAGCAGTGAAGCGACAGGGTGGTACGAGCAGTACTTC. It specifies CASSEATGWYEQYF.

This chain uses TRBV5-1 with TRBJ1-1, with TRBD1 as a possible D gene (6 bases). V lost 0 bases and J 13 bases, leaving 19 bases between the germline ends. The CDR3 totals 14 residues. Germline V gene data show CDR1 as SGHRS and CDR2 as YFSETQ. The CDR3, as DNA: TGCGCCAGCAGCTTGGAGCGGGGGGCGTCAGGGATTTTCTTT. This codes for CASSLERGASGIFF.

The V and J genes are TRBV7-9 and TRBJ1-3; no clear D. This CDR3 spans 12 amino acids. CDR1 is SEHNR, CDR2 FQNEAQ, per germline (reference sequence). Trimming removed 1 base at V and 8 bases at J, with 6 bases between. The CDR3 bases are TGTGCCAGCAGCTTAGTTTCGTACACCATATATTTT. This encodes CASSLVSYTIYF.

The chain links TRBV7-6 to TRBJ2-5, with D tentatively TRBD2 (6 bases). The CDR3 totals 15 residues. V was shortened by 1 base and J by 5 bases, with 14 bases between the two germline ends. From germline, CDR1 is SGHVS and CDR2 FNYEAQ. The CDR3 loop reads CASSLGPSVVETQYF. As DNA, the CDR3 is TGTGCCAGCAGCTTAGGGCCTAGCGTTGTTGAGACCCAGTACTTC.